The clone carrying this TCR beta chain came up a few times. Exclusion followed for patients with uncontrolled infection, other autoimmune disease, pregnancy or lactation. The data were taken from a study of T cells in Graves' hyperthyroidism and ophthalmopathy. Study-wide context: Peripheral blood was secured at the point of initial diagnosis, before any treatment.

V was shortened by 2 bases and J by 4 bases, with 11 bases between the two germline ends. Germline-derived CDR1 and CDR2 are SGHTA and FQGNSA. The CDR3 consists of 14 residues. It was RNA transcripts that yielded the amplified TCR beta CDR3 regions. The TCR CDR3 was amplified in a first-round RT-PCR using the HTBI primer set. TCRdb analysed the multiplex PCR reads with MiXCR anew, one entry per CDR3 protein. The table includes 650,000 to 750,000 distinct CDR3 sequences, 14% detected once. The J gene is TRBJ1-2, the V gene TRBV7-2; unclear D gene. The receptor was derived from a woman between 18 and 29 years old with Graves' hyperthyroidism. Material for sequencing was blood. The CDR3 spells CASSLPGSFYGYTF. CDR3 DNA sequence: TGTGCCAGCAGCTTACCTGGCAGCTTCTATGGCTACACCTTC.